These 11 T cell receptor beta chains came from one sample sequenced in a study of regulatory T cells in long-lasting Graves disease. iRepertoire HTBI primers and Arm-PCR of CDR3 regions built TCR beta libraries. TCRdb reprocessed the multiplex PCR reads with MiXCR, giving one entry per CDR3 protein. The sample includes about 220,000 distinct CDR3 sequences, around 19% of them seen just once. Described time point: newly diagnosed GD, antithyroid drugs for less than 3 months. Making the TCR library involved RNA that had been extracted from PBMCs. These records were also assigned to another study, of T cells in Graves' hyperthyroidism and ophthalmopathy.

Sample: peripheral blood mononuclear cells (PBMCs), taken at new diagnosis, from a patient treated with antithyroid drugs. These receptor sequences come from a woman aged 25 to 39 with Graves disease.

In its sample, this clonotype was seen a few times. A much larger clonotype is one base distant, so this may be a read error. V gene TRBV27 combines with J gene TRBJ2-5; 7 nucleotides match TRBD1. This CDR3 spans 14 amino acids. Germline CDR1 reads MNHEY; CDR2 reads SMNVEV (reference sequence). This CDR3 reads CASSRRQGQETQHF. CDR3 coding DNA: TGTGCCAGCAGTCGCCGACAGGGACAAGAGACCCAGCACTTC.

Here the CDR3 reads CASSHNTGEEAFF. The CDR3 nucleotides are TGTGCCAGCAGCCATAATACAGGGGAGGAAGCTTTCTTT. V gene TRBV3-1 combines with J gene TRBJ1-1; TRBD1 aligns across 7 bases. The CDR3 contains 13 residues. The V gene end was trimmed by 3 bases and the J gene end by 8 bases; junction bases not matched to a gene: 6. Germline-derived CDR1 and CDR2 are LGHDT and YNNKEL (reference sequence).

V gene TRBV6-5 combines with J gene TRBJ1-5, with a weak D call TRBD1 (6 bases). V lost 2 bases and J lost 1, with 21 bases in between. Germline V CDR1 and CDR2: MNHEY, SVGAGI. The CDR3 consists of 19 residues. In DNA form, the CDR3 reads TGTGCCAGCAGTTACCGGGGGGGGGCTAACCTCCAAAGCAATCAGCCCCAGCATTTT. This translates into CASSYRGGANLQSNQPQHF.

This clonotype has a handful of counts. The chain is built from TRBV7-3 and TRBJ2-3; 12 bases are a match to TRBD2. The germline V gene has CDR1 SGHTA and CDR2 FQGTGA. CDR3 length: 15 residues. The V and J ends lost 6 bases and 5 bases, in that order; junction bases with no gene match: 6. CDR3 DNA sequence: TGTGCCAGCAGTCCTAGCGGGGGGGCAATAGATACGCAGTATTTT. Protein product: CASSPSGGAIDTQYF.

The DNA for the CDR3 is TGTGCCAGCAGTCTAAGACAGGGTAAGCTAACACACATGAACACTGAAGCTTTCTTT. The encoded protein is CASSLRQGKLTHMNTEAFF. The V gene is TRBV7-2, the J gene TRBJ1-1, with 7 bases fitting TRBD1. Germline CDR1 and CDR2: SGHTA and FQGNSA. The CDR3 length is 19 residues. Trimming removed 6 bases from V and 0 bases from J; junction bases left unmatched: 19.

The gene calls are TRBV28 and TRBJ1-2, with D unresolved. Trimming cost V 3 bases and J 2 bases, with 13 bases left between them. The CDR3 covers 15 residues. Germline CDR1 and CDR2: MDHEN and SYDVKM. The chain's CDR3 is CASSLGIGPNYGYTF. The CDR3 bases are TGTGCCAGCAGTTTGGGGATAGGTCCCAACTATGGCTACACCTTC.

With regard to this clonotype: The germline gene is not matched at one end of the junction; a read error may be the cause. V gene TRBV7-2 combines with J gene TRBJ2-1, with D perhaps TRBD1 (6 bases). Germline V gives CDR1 SGHTA, CDR2 FQGNSA. This CDR3 has 17 amino acids. CDR3 bases: TGTGCCAGCAGCTTAAGAGGGGGTGGTAATCAACGAAATGCGCAGTTCTTC. It yields the protein CASSLRGGGNQRNAQFF.

The chain joins TRBV6-2 or TRBV6-3 to TRBJ2-6, with 7 nucleotides matching TRBD1. The trim removed 5 bases at V and 2 bases at J, leaving 3 bases unmatched. Germline V gene lookup returns CDR1 MNHEY and CDR2 SVGEGT. The CDR3 consists of 15 residues. The CDR3 protein is CASSDDRAGANVLTF. The CDR3 bases are TGTGCCAGCAGTGATGACAGGGCTGGGGCCAACGTCCTGACTTTC.

The table lists this clonotype with many counts. The chain combines TRBV5-1 with TRBJ1-1, with a possible D match to TRBD1 (5 bases). Germline CDR1 is SGHRS and CDR2 is YFSETQ. This CDR3 is 15 amino acids long. The V gene lost 4 bases and the J gene lost 1 base, with 14 bases spanning the gap. The CDR3 is CASSTTGTGNTEAFF. Written as DNA, the CDR3 is TGCGCCAGCAGCACAACCGGGACCGGGAACACTGAAGCTTTCTTT.

This clonotype was found many times. The chain employs TRBV19 and TRBJ2-7; no definite D call. CDR1 is LNHDA, CDR2 SQIVND, per germline (reference sequence). Trimming took off 3 bases at V and 4 bases at J, with 31 bases between the two ends. CDR3 length equals 20 residues. CDR3 DNA sequence: TGTGCCAGTAGTATGTCAGGACGTTCTCGGATCGACCACCTCCCGTACGAGCAGTACTTC. This gives the protein CASSMSGRSRIDHLPYEQYF.

This clonotype was detected a few times. This could be a read error, since a much larger clone is one nucleotide away. The chain joins TRBV4-1 to TRBJ2-3; no clear D gene. The CDR3 runs 16 residues. V was cut by 0 bases and J by 2 bases, with 12 bases left in between. The V gene's germline CDR1 is MGHRA and CDR2 YSYEKL. CDR3 in DNA: TGCGCCAGCAGCCAAGAGGTCGTGTTAGCCACAGATACGCAGTATTTT. The encoded protein is CASSQEVVLATDTQYF.